One sample yielded the 21 T cell receptor beta chains listed below, sequenced in a study of blood T cell repertoires in COVID-19 (dated by TCRdb to 2020 to 2021). Receptors were amplified or captured by the immunoSEQ multiplex PCR assay. TCRdb's version of the immuneACCESS table is confined to in-frame rearrangements and falls short of the full clone set. An unresolved V gene accounts for under half of the shortfall where checked; the remainder is of unknown origin. This sample comprises 280,000 or so clones, 70% to 90% of them detected only once. The leading ten clones occupy 6.9% of the sample. Material for sequencing was peripheral blood. The receptors derive from a woman aged 25 to 39 who had recovered from COVID-19.

This rearrangement joins TRBV19 to TRBJ1-1; D not resolved. The germline V and J ends were trimmed by 1 base and 3 bases, with 6 bases remaining between them. This CDR3 is 13 amino acids long. Per the germline V gene, CDR1 is LNHDA and CDR2 is SQIVND (reference sequence). The CDR3 region is CASSIGRDTEAFF. CDR3 bases: TGTGCCAGTAGTATAGGGCGGGACACTGAAGCTTTCTTT.

A word on this clone: This same CDR3 is encoded by further DNA sequences in the sample. The chain links TRBV6-4 to TRBJ1-1, with D maybe TRBD1 (6 bases). The CDR3 consists of 14 residues. Looked up from germline, CDR1 is MRHNA and CDR2 is SNTAGT. The V end was cut by 0 bases, the J end by 5 bases, with 10 bases between. The CDR3 DNA sequence: TGTGCCAGCAGTGACTCGAATAGGGGGACTGAAGCTTTCTTT. Encoded protein: CASSDSNRGTEAFF.

The chain recombines TRBV4-2 with TRBJ2-7; D may be TRBD2 (6 bases). Germline assignment: CDR1 LGHNA and CDR2 YNFKEQ. The ends were cut back, 4 bases at V and 1 base at J, with 17 bases in the middle. The CDR3 contains 16 residues. The CDR3 loop is CASSPFGGSLSYEQYF. For the CDR3, the DNA is TGTGCCAGCAGCCCCTTTGGGGGGAGTCTATCCTACGAGCAGTACTTC.

The V gene is TRBV7-2, the J gene TRBJ2-4; 8 bases map to TRBD2. The CDR3 length is 15 residues. V shed 6 bases and J 0 bases; nucleotides not matched to a gene: 4. From germline, CDR1 is SGHTA and CDR2 FQGNSA. The CDR3 sequence is CASSTGGTAKNIQYF. Here the CDR3 DNA reads TGTGCCAGCAGTACGGGGGGGACAGCCAAAAACATTCAGTACTTC.

This clone was counted a few times. This rearrangement joins TRBV7-3 to TRBJ2-3, with 9 bases identical to TRBD2. The CDR3 has 14 amino acids. Germline V gene sequence: CDR1 SGHTA, CDR2 FQGTGA. The V gene end was trimmed by 6 bases and the J gene end by 4 bases; junction bases not matched to a gene: 5. The CDR3 DNA reads TGTGCCAGCAGTCAGGGACTAGCAGCAGATACGCAGTATTTT. Its protein product is CASSQGLAADTQYF. The full variable domain, completed using reference TRBV7-3 and TRBJ2-3, is GAGVSQTPSNKVTEKGKYVELRCDPISGHTALYWYRQSLGQGPEFLIYFQGTGAADDSGLPNDRFFAVRPEGSVSTLKIQRTERGDSAVYLCASSQGLAADTQYFGPGTRLTVL.

V is TRBV5-4 and J is TRBJ2-3; D may be TRBD2 (6 bases). Trimming left V 4 bases short and J 0 bases short, with 12 bases between. Germline V gene sequence: CDR1 SGHNT, CDR2 YYREEE (reference sequence). This CDR3 has 15 residues. CDR3 nucleotide sequence: TGTGCCAGCAGCGCCCAACTAGCTAGCACAGATACGCAGTATTTT. It yields the protein CASSAQLASTDTQYF.

The chain has TRBV28 and TRBJ1-1; 8 bases map to TRBD1. The CDR3 has 15 amino acids. The V segment lost 6 bases and the J segment 0 bases; nucleotides outside the gene matches: 6. Germline V gene data show CDR1 as MDHEN and CDR2 as SYDVKM. As DNA, the CDR3 is TGTGCCAGCAGCGGACAGGGAAGGGTGAACACTGAAGCTTTCTTT. Protein sequence: CASSGQGRVNTEAFF.

The J gene is TRBJ1-5, the V gene TRBV6-2 or TRBV6-3, with 8 positions matching TRBD1. The CDR3 extends over 14 amino acids. Germline trimming cut 6 bases from V and 6 bases from J; bases unmatched to any gene: 7. Germline V gives CDR1 MNHEY, CDR2 SVGEGT. CDR3 DNA sequence: TGTGCCAGCAGCGATCAGGGGGCTGCTCAGCCCCAGCATTTT. Translation: CASSDQGAAQPQHF.

The chain combines TRBV6-1 with TRBJ1-2; TRBD1 agrees at 8 bases. The CDR3 sequence is 16 residues long. CDR1 is MNHNS and CDR2 is SASEGT in the germline V gene. The trim removed 2 bases at V and 4 bases at J, leaving 9 bases unmatched. CDR3 protein: CASSELRTGRFYGYTF. The CDR3 DNA follows: TGTGCCAGCAGTGAATTAAGGACAGGGCGGTTCTATGGCTACACCTTC.

Only a few counts were recorded for this clone. The chain couples TRBV15 to TRBJ2-1; TRBD1 might be the D (6 bases). The germline gives CDR1 LNHNV, CDR2 YYDKDF (reference sequence). Deletions cut 2 bases from V and 7 bases from J, with 9 bases between. The CDR3 spans 13 residues. The CDR3 is CATSRQGMNEQFF. The DNA of the CDR3 is TGTGCCACCAGCAGACAGGGGATGAATGAGCAGTTCTTC. Looking up the rest from reference TRBV15 and TRBJ2-1 gives the full variable domain: DAMVIQNPRYQVTQFGKPVTLSCSQTLNHNVMYWYQQKSSQAPKLLFHYYDKDFNNEADTPDNFQSRRPNTSFCFLDIRSPGLGDTAMYLCATSRQGMNEQFFGPGTRLTVL.

The chain is built from TRBV10-3 and TRBJ2-7; TRBD1 matches 7 bases. J was trimmed by 4 bases and V by 6 bases; bases with no gene match: 9. Looked up from germline, CDR1 is ENHRY and CDR2 is SYGVKD. The CDR3 runs to 14 residues. CDR3 in DNA: TGTGCCATCAGCTCAATAGACAGGGCGTACGAGCAGTACTTC. As protein: CAISSIDRAYEQYF.

This sequence joins TRBV6-2 or TRBV6-3 and TRBJ2-7; a weak D match, TRBD1 (6 bases). V lost 6 bases and J 3 bases, leaving 18 bases between the germline ends. The V gene's germline CDR1 is MNHEY and CDR2 SVGEGT. The CDR3 has 15 residues. CDR3 DNA: TGTGCCAGCAGCCTACCCCCCGACAGGAACTACGAGCAGTACTTC. Amino acid sequence: CASSLPPDRNYEQYF.

With regard to this clone: One base away lies a much larger clone, so this may be a sequencing read error. The gene calls are TRBV5-5 and TRBJ1-2; 7 bases are shared with TRBD1. The trim removed 0 bases at V and 4 bases at J, leaving 3 bases unmatched. The length of the CDR3 is 14 residues. Germline-derived CDR1 and CDR2 are SGHKS and YYEKEE (reference sequence). The chain's CDR3 is CASSLAPGGYGYTF. In nucleotides, the CDR3 is TGTGCCAGCAGCTTGGCCCCAGGGGGCTATGGCTACACCTTC.

The chain couples TRBV3-1 (or the pseudogene TRBV3-2) to TRBJ1-4; 8 positions match TRBD1. This CDR3 is 14 amino acids long. The germline CDR1 and CDR2 sequences are LGHDT and YNNKEL (reference sequence). The trim removed 4 bases at V and 8 bases at J, leaving 6 bases unmatched. CDR3 DNA: TGTGCCAGCAGCCCGGACAGGGTGGGAGAAAAACTGTTTTTT. As protein: CASSPDRVGEKLFF.

The genes are TRBV28 and TRBJ2-7; 7 nucleotides align to TRBD2. Looked up from germline, CDR1 is MDHEN and CDR2 is SYDVKM. The V and J ends lost 10 bases and 2 bases, in that order; junction bases with no gene match: 11. There are 14 residues in the CDR3. The CDR3 is CATKKRDWTYEQYF. As DNA, the CDR3 is TGTGCCACCAAGAAGCGGGACTGGACCTACGAGCAGTACTTC. The complete variable domain, with remaining parts taken from reference TRBV28 and TRBJ2-7, reads DVKVTQSSRYLVKRTGEKVFLECVQDMDHENMFWYRQDPGLGLRLIYFSYDVKMKEKGDIPEGYSVSREKKERFSLILESASTNQTSMYLCATKKRDWTYEQYFGPGTRLTVT.

This rearrangement joins TRBV7-8 to TRBJ1-6, with D possibly matching TRBD1 (6 bases). Germline V CDR1 and CDR2: SGHVS, FQNEAQ. The CDR3 totals 15 residues. Trimming pared 5 bases from V and 9 bases from J, leaving 17 bases between. The CDR3 bases are TGTGCCAGCAGCCAAGAGACAGGAATGGGTTCACCCCTCCACTTT. Amino acids: CASSQETGMGSPLHF.

A single count supports this clone. CDR3 nucleotide sequence: TGTGCCAGCAGCGCCGGACAGGCCCCTTGGGGCTACACCTTC. It yields the protein CASSAGQAPWGYTF. The chain recombines TRBV9 with TRBJ1-2, with 7 bases lining up with TRBD1. Germline CDR1 reads SGDLS; CDR2 reads YYNGEE. Trimming cost V 3 bases and J 8 bases; bases outside gene matches: 10. There are 14 residues in the CDR3. Drawing the rest from reference TRBV9 and TRBJ1-2, the complete variable domain is DSGVTQTPKHLITATGQRVTLRCSPRSGDLSVYWYQQSLDQGLQFLIQYYNGEERAKGNILERFSAQQFPDLHSELNLSSLELGDSALYFCASSAGQAPWGYTFGSGTRLTVV.

The chain combines TRBV9 with TRBJ2-7; perhaps TRBD1 as D (6 bases). The V and J ends lost 3 bases and 1 base respectively, with 8 bases between them. Germline assignment: CDR1 SGDLS and CDR2 YYNGEE. The CDR3 is made up of 13 amino acids. CDR3 region: CASSAGQSYEQYF. The CDR3 coding sequence is TGTGCCAGCAGCGCCGGACAGTCCTACGAGCAGTACTTC.

The count of this clone is one. V and J are TRBV3-1 (or the pseudogene TRBV3-2) and TRBJ1-2; 8 bases agree with TRBD1. Trimming at V came to 4 bases and at J to 4 bases, leaving 2 bases not matched to a gene. The germline gives CDR1 LGHDT, CDR2 YNNKEL (reference sequence). The CDR3 is made up of 13 amino acids. The DNA for the CDR3 is TGTGCCAGCAGCCTAGGACAGGGCTATGGCTACACCTTC. Translating gives CASSLGQGYGYTF.

This rearrangement joins TRBV15 to TRBJ1-3; D is perhaps TRBD1 (6 bases). Germline V gene data show CDR1 as LNHNV and CDR2 as YYDKDF (reference sequence). The CDR3 totals 15 residues. Trimming stripped 2 bases from V and 0 bases from J, with 8 bases between. The CDR3 bases are TGTGCCACCAGCAGACTACAGGGCTCTGGAAACACCATATATTTT. The encoded protein is CATSRLQGSGNTIYF.

The rearrangement joins TRBV30 to TRBJ1-2; 9 positions match TRBD1. There are 17 residues in the CDR3. After removal of 0 bases from V and 6 bases from J, the junction contained 14 bases not matched to a gene. Germline lookup yields CDR1 GTSNPN and CDR2 SVGIG (reference sequence). The CDR3 sequence is CAWSVYELPGQGDGYTF. CDR3 DNA sequence: TGTGCCTGGAGTGTATACGAACTACCGGGACAGGGCGATGGCTACACCTTC.